This TCR beta chain appears in the sequencing data of a study of vaccination effects on CD4 cells after COVID-19. Study in general: The participants, recipients of two vaccine doses, got either BNT162b2 or mRNA-1273. With around 10 ug/ml peptides and about 9.2 IU/ml IL-2, approximately 2.1 million PBMC per well were cultured.

Here immunoSEQ multiplex PCR was the method, and the copy in TCRdb shows in-frame clones only, minus some. This table has 20,000 to 25,000 clones, roughly 73% appearing once. Cultured cells yielded isolated CD4+ T cells after more than nine days. Half-medium replacement with IL-2 medium occurred on days 3 and 7. With respect to this clone: The antigen remains unidentified.

Trimming pared 0 bases from V and 8 bases from J, leaving 16 bases between. The CDR3 consists of 15 residues. Germline CDR1 reads SGDLS; CDR2 reads YYNGEE. Study results and limitations: The vaccine-induced clones of healthy vaccinees included only 1 of 255 that cross-reacted with common cold coronaviruses.

The origin of this receptor is a human donor who received a COVID-19 vaccine. The sample consisted of CD4+ T cells from PBMCs cultured without peptide, taken before COVID-19 vaccination. The chain couples TRBV9 to TRBJ2-3, with a tentative D call TRBD2 (6 bases). The CDR3 nucleotides are TGTGCCAGCAGCGTAGCAGGCAGGGTCGGGGGTACGCAGTATTTT. Translated: CASSVAGRVGGTQYF.